This T cell receptor (beta chain) was captured in a study of early T cells in non-severe SARS-CoV-2 infection. About the study: Sequencing of unsorted whole blood was done on bulk RNA, leaving chains unpaired.

Individual cDNA molecules received unique molecular identifiers during library preparation. TCRdb processed the 5' RACE reads anew with MiXCR; each CDR3 protein has one entry. The sample carries around 70,000 distinct CDR3 sequences, about 9.1% recorded once. Deletions cut 3 bases from V and 2 bases from J, with 17 bases between. CDR3 size: 16 residues. Germline lookup yields CDR1 SGHDN and CDR2 FVKESK. The sequence derives from an adult who was a healthcare worker with PCR-confirmed SARS-CoV-2 infection or an uninfected control (not recorded which). The material sequenced was whole blood, taken at baseline. J is TRBJ2-7 and V is TRBV14, with a weak D call TRBD2 (7 bases). CDR3 coding DNA: TGTGCCAGCAGCCACCGCGGCGGGGGCTCTGCCTACGAGCAGTACTTC. Its translation is CASSHRGGGSAYEQYF.